This TCR beta chain was documented in a study of T cells in Graves' hyperthyroidism and ophthalmopathy. The CDR3 has 16 amino acids. Per the germline V gene, CDR1 is DFQATT and CDR2 is SNEGSKA (reference sequence). The ends lost 0 bases at V and 0 bases at J; junction bases unmatched: 4. RNA transcripts were the template for amplifying TCR beta CDR3 regions. Using the HTBI primer set, a first-round RT-PCR was run on the TCR CDR3. Via MiXCR, TCRdb re-called the multiplex PCR reads, giving one row per CDR3 protein. Of 500,000 or so distinct CDR3 sequences listed, more than 15% are singletons. This clonotype was seen more than once but under ten times.

Sequencing used blood. This sequence joins TRBV20-1 and TRBJ2-1; 8 bases align to TRBD2. The sequence came from a woman aged 18-35 years with Graves' ophthalmopathy. CDR3: CSARDAGLGSYNEQFF. For the CDR3, the DNA is TGCAGTGCTAGAGATGCGGGACTAGGCTCCTACAATGAGCAGTTCTTC.